This T cell receptor (beta chain) was recorded in a study of early T cells in non-severe SARS-CoV-2 infection. Unique molecular identifiers were added to individual cDNA molecules. MiXCR, run by TCRdb on the 5' RACE reads, gives a single entry per CDR3 protein. There are tens of thousands of distinct CDR3 sequences in the sample; around 12% occur only once, and 2.9% lies in the top ten. The trim removed 0 bases at V and 6 bases at J, leaving 7 bases unmatched. CDR1 is SGHRS and CDR2 is YFSETQ in the germline V gene. The CDR3 spans 16 residues. The sequence was obtained from an adult who was a healthcare worker with PCR-confirmed SARS-CoV-2 infection or an uninfected control (not recorded which). Sequencing input: whole blood. J is TRBJ2-3 and V is TRBV5-1; 10 bases are a match to TRBD2. CDR3 DNA sequence: TGCGCCAGCAGCTTGGTTGCTAGCGGGAGATCGGATACGCAGTATTTT. It yields the protein CASSLVASGRSDTQYF.